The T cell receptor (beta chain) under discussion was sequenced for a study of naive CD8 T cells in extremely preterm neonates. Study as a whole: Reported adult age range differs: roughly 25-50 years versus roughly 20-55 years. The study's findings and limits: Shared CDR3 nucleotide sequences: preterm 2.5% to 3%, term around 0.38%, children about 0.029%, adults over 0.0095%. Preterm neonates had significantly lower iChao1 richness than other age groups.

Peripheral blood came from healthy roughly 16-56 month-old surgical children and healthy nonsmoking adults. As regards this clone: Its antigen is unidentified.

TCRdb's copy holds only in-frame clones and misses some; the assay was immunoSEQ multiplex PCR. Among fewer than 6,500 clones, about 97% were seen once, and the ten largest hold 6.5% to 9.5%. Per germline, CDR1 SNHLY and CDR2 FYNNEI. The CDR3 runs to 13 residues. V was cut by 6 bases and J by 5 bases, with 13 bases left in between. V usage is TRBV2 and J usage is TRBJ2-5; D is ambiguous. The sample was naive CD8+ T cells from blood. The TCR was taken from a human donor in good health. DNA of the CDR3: TGTGCCAGCAGGGCGGTTGAAGCGGAGACCCAGTACTTC. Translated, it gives CASRAVEAETQYF.